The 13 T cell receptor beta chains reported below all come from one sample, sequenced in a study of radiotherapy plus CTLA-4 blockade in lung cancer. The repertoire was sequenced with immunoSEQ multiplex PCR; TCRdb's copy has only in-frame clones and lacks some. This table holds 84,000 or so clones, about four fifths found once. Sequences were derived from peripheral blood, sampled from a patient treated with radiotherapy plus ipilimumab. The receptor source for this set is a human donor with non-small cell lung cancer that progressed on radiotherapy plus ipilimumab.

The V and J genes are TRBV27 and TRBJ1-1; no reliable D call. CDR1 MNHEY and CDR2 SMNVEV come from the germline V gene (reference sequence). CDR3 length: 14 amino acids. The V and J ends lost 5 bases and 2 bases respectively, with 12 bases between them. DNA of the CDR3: TGTGCCAGCAGTCCAAACCTAATTAACACTGAAGCTTTCTTT. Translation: CASSPNLINTEAFF.

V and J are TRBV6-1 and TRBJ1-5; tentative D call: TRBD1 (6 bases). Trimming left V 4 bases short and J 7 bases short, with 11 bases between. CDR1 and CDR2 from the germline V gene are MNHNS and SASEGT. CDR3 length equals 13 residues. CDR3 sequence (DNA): TGTGCCAGCAGTGGGAAGGGGGGGCAGCCCCAGCATTTT. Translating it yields CASSGKGGQPQHF.

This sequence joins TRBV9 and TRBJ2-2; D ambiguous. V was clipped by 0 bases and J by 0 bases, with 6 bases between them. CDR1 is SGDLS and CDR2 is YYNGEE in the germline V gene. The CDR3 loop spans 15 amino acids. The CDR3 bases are TGTGCCAGCAGCGTAGCAGGCACGAACACCGGGGAGCTGTTTTTT. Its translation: CASSVAGTNTGELFF. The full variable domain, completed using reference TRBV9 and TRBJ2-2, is DSGVTQTPKHLITATGQRVTLRCSPRSGDLSVYWYQQSLDQGLQFLIQYYNGEERAKGNILERFSAQQFPDLHSELNLSSLELGDSALYFCASSVAGTNTGELFFGEGSRLTVL.

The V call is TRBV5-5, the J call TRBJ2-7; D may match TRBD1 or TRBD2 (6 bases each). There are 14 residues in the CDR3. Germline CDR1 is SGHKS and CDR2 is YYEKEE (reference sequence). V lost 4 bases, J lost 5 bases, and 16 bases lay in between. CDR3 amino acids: CASSREWGADEQYF. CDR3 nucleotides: TGTGCCAGCAGCCGAGAGTGGGGGGCCGACGAGCAGTACTTC.

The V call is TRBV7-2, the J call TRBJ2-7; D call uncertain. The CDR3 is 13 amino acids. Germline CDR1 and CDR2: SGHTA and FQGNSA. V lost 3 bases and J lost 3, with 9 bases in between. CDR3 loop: CASSFDMVYEQYF. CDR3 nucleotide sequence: TGTGCCAGCAGCTTTGATATGGTCTACGAGCAGTACTTC.

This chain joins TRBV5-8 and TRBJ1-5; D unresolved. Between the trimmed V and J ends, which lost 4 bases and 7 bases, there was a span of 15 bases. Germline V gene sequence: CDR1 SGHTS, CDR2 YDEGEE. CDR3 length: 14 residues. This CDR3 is CASSPDNPRQPQHF. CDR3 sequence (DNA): TGTGCCAGCAGCCCAGACAATCCCAGGCAGCCCCAGCATTTT.

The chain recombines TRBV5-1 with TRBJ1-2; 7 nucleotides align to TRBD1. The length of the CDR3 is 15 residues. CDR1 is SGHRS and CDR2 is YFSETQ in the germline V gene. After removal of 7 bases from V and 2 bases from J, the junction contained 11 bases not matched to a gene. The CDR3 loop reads CASRQGTQLNYGYTF. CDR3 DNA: TGCGCCAGCCGACAGGGCACCCAGTTAAACTATGGCTACACCTTC. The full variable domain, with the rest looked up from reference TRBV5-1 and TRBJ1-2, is KAGVTQTPRYLIKTRGQQVTLSCSPISGHRSVSWYQQTPGQGLQFLFEYFSETQRNKGNFPGRFSGRQFSNSRSEMNVSTLELGDSALYLCASRQGTQLNYGYTFGSGTRLTVV.

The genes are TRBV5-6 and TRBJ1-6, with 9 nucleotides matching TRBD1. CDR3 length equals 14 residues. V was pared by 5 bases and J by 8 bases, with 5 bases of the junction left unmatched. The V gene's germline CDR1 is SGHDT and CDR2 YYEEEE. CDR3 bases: TGTGCCAGCAGGCCGGGACAGGGCCATTCACCCCTCCACTTT. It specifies CASRPGQGHSPLHF.

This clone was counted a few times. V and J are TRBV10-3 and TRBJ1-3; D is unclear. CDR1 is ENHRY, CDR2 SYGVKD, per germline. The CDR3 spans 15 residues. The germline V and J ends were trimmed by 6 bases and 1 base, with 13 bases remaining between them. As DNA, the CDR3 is TGTGCCATCAGCCCGATAGGAGGGTCTGGAAACACCATATATTTT. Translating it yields CAISPIGGSGNTIYF.

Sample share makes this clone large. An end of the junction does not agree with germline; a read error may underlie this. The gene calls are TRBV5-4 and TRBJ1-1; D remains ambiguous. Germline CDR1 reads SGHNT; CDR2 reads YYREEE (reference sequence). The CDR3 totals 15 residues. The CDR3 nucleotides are TGTGCCAGCAGCCCGTGGTTAGCGTTGAGCACTAAAGCTTTCTTT. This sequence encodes CASSPWLALSTKAFF.

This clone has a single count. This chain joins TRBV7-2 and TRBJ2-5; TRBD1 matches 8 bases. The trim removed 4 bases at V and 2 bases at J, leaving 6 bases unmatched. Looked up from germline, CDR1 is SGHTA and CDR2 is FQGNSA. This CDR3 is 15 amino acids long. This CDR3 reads CASSSEGDRQETQYF. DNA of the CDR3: TGTGCCAGCAGCTCGGAAGGGGACAGGCAAGAGACCCAGTACTTC.

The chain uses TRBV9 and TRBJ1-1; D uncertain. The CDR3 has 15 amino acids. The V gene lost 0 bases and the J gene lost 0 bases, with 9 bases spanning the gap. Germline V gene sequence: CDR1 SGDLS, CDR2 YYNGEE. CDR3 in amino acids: CASSVGSLVNTEAFF. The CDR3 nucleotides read TGTGCCAGCAGCGTAGGATCCCTCGTGAACACTGAAGCTTTCTTT.

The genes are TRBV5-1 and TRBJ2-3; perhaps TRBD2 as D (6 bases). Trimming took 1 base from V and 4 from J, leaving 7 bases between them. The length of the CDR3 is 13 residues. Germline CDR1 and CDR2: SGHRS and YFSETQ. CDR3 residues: CASSLTSPDTQYF. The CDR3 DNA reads TGCGCCAGCAGCTTGACTAGCCCAGATACGCAGTATTTT. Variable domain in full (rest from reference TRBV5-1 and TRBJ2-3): KAGVTQTPRYLIKTRGQQVTLSCSPISGHRSVSWYQQTPGQGLQFLFEYFSETQRNKGNFPGRFSGRQFSNSRSEMNVSTLELGDSALYLCASSLTSPDTQYFGPGTRLTVL.